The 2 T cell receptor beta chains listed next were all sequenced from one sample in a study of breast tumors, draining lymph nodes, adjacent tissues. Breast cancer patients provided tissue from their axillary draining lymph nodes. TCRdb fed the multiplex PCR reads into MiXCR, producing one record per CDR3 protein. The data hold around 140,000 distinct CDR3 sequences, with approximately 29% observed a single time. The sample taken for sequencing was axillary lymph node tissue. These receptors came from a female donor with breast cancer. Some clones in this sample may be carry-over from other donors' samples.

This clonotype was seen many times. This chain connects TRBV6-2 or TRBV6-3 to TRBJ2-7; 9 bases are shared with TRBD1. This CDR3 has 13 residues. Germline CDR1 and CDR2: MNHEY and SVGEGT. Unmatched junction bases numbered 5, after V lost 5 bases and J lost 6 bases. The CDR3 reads CASSLTTGGEQYF. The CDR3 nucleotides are TGTGCCAGCAGTCTAACGACAGGGGGCGAGCAGTACTTC.

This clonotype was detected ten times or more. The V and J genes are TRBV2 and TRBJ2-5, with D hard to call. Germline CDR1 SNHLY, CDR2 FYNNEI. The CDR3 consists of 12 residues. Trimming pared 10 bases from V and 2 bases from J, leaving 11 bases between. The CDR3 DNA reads TGTGCCACCAGCATCGGTCAAGAGACCCAGTACTTC. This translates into CATSIGQETQYF.